A selection of T cell receptor beta chains follows, all from one sample in a study of shared clonotypes between healthy human individuals. TCRdb keeps only in-frame clones here, not all; method: immunoSEQ multiplex PCR. The table has more than 2 million clones, 85% to 95% seen once. Sequenced material: naive CD8+ T cells from PBMCs. The receptors were gathered from a man aged 18 to 30 in good health. Some clones in this sample may be carry-over from other donors' samples. Both conserved end residues are part of each CDR3. Fields, in order: clone size, J gene, D gene, V gene, CDR3 protein, CDR3 DNA. A D gene is named only where the DNA matches it firmly. Rows give clone size only sometimes, using once, few, many, or a class for an expanded clone.

-	TRBJ2-3	TRBD2	TRBV9	CASRELAGGPVDTQYF	TGTGCCAGCAGGGAACTAGCGGGAGGTCCGGTAGATACGCAGTATTTT
-	TRBJ1-1	-	TRBV27	CASSKTLMAGEKTEAFF	TGTGCCAGCAGTAAAACCCTAATGGCCGGGGAAAAAACTGAAGCTTTCTTT
-	TRBJ2-3	-	TRBV6-1	CASSGLDRSTDTQYF	TGTGCCAGCAGTGGATTGGATAGATCCACAGATACGCAGTATTTT
-	TRBJ2-7	-	TRBV28	CASSPLAESYEQYF	TGTGCCAGCAGCCCATTAGCGGAGTCTTACGAGCAGTACTTC
-	TRBJ2-7	-	TRBV30	CAWGRGARGEQYF	TGTGCCTGGGGTCGTGGCGCTCGCGGGGAGCAGTACTTC
-	TRBJ2-7	-	TRBV7-9	CASSFGREQLAEQYF	TGTGCCAGCAGCTTCGGCAGGGAGCAGCTAGCCGAGCAGTACTTC
-	TRBJ2-1	-	TRBV7-3	CASSLSGNEQFF	TGTGCCAGCAGCTTATCGGGGAATGAGCAGTTCTTC
once	TRBJ2-7	-	TRBV7-9	CASSSGRTPQYF	TGTGCCAGCAGCTCGGGACGGACTCCGCAGTACTTC
once	TRBJ2-1	TRBD2	TRBV11-2	CASSSRDSGRRYNEQFF	TGTGCCAGCAGCTCCAGAGATAGCGGGAGGCGGTACAATGAGCAGTTCTTC
once	TRBJ2-1	TRBD2	TRBV10-1	CASSDSLAGGPGVEQFF	TGCGCCAGCAGTGACTCACTAGCGGGAGGGCCGGGAGTCGAGCAGTTCTTC
-	TRBJ2-7	-	TRBV6-1	CASSVTGTYEQYF	TGTGCCAGCAGTGTAACAGGGACCTACGAGCAGTACTTC
-	TRBJ2-1	TRBD2	TRBV4-3	CASSPAPSGSYGNEQFF	TGCGCCAGCAGCCCGGCACCTAGCGGGAGTTATGGCAATGAGCAGTTCTTC
-	TRBJ2-2	-	TRBV7-9	CARPDRNTGELFF	TGTGCCAGGCCGGACAGGAACACCGGGGAGCTGTTTTTT
-	TRBJ2-1	-	TRBV6-5	CASSYSGVVDNEQFF	TGTGCCAGCAGTTACTCGGGGGTTGTGGACAATGAGCAGTTCTTC
-	TRBJ2-2	TRBD1	TRBV2	CASSERSGTVNTGELFF	TGTGCCAGCAGTGAGAGGTCGGGGACAGTTAACACCGGGGAGCTGTTTTTT
few	TRBJ2-1	-	TRBV4-1	CASSQDGGNEQFF	TGCGCCAGCAGCCAAGATGGGGGGAATGAGCAGTTCTTC
-	TRBJ1-5	TRBD1	TRBV4-1	CASSLRQGDSNQPQHF	TGCGCCAGCAGCCTTAGACAGGGGGATAGCAATCAGCCCCAGCATTTT
-	TRBJ1-2	-	TRBV5-1	CASSAGRQNYGYTF	TGCGCCAGCAGCGCAGGGAGACAGAACTATGGCTACACCTTC
-	TRBJ2-5	-	TRBV7-2	CASSLGFRQKETQYF	TGTGCCAGCAGCTTAGGCTTTCGGCAGAAAGAGACCCAGTACTTC
-	TRBJ1-2	TRBD1	TRBV11-2	CASSLRGGTVGGGYTF	TGTGCCAGCAGCTTAAGGGGCGGGACAGTCGGCGGTGGCTACACCTTC
-	TRBJ2-1	TRBD2	TRBV9	CASSAGLAGYNEQFF	TGTGCCAGCAGCGCGGGACTAGCGGGGTACAATGAGCAGTTCTTC
-	TRBJ1-4	-	TRBV6-5	CASSPELATNEKLFF	TGTGCCAGCAGTCCGGAATTAGCAACTAATGAAAAACTGTTTTTT
-	TRBJ2-7	TRBD2	TRBV2	CASGTLAGEVSYEQYF	TGTGCCAGCGGAACACTAGCGGGAGAAGTGTCCTACGAGCAGTACTTC
-	TRBJ2-5	TRBD2	TRBV27	CASGEGALKTQYF	TGTGCCAGTGGGGAGGGCGCCTTGAAGACCCAGTACTTC
-	TRBJ2-1	TRBD2	TRBV7-9	CASSEIAGPALGEQFF	TGTGCCAGCAGTGAAATAGCGGGGCCCGCCCTGGGTGAGCAGTTCTTC
-	TRBJ1-4	-	TRBV7-9	CASSLKVLEGPNEKLFF	TGTGCCAGCAGCTTGAAAGTGTTGGAGGGCCCTAATGAAAAACTGTTTTTT
-	TRBJ1-5	-	TRBV29-1	CSVAPGLNQPQHF	TGCAGCGTGGCACCGGGCCTCAATCAGCCCCAGCATTTT
-	TRBJ2-7	TRBD2	TRBV7-6	CASSLELAGGYEQYF	TGTGCCAGCAGCTTAGAACTAGCGGGAGGCTACGAGCAGTACTTC
-	TRBJ2-7	-	TRBV27	CASSSPGLSYEQYF	TGTGCCAGCAGTTCCCCAGGGCTCTCCTACGAGCAGTACTTC
-	TRBJ1-5	-	TRBV9	CASGGGNQPQHF	TGTGCCAGCGGGGGCGGGAATCAGCCCCAGCATTTT
-	TRBJ1-1	-	TRBV4-3	CASSPDLETEAFF	TGCGCCAGCAGCCCGGACCTGGAAACTGAAGCTTTCTTT
-	TRBJ2-5	-	TRBV13	CASSLRGGETQYF	TGTGCCAGCAGCTTACGAGGGGGAGAGACCCAGTACTTC
-	TRBJ1-4	-	TRBV27	CASSFSARGEKLFF	TGTGCCAGCAGTTTCTCGGCCAGGGGTGAAAAACTGTTTTTT
-	TRBJ2-7	-	TRBV27	CASSFGTGPFDEQYF	TGTGCCAGCAGTTTCGGCACAGGGCCATTCGACGAGCAGTACTTC
-	TRBJ2-7	-	TRBV5-1	CASSLVSHRVHFEQYF	TGCGCCAGCAGCTTGGTGAGTCACAGGGTCCATTTCGAGCAGTACTTC
once	TRBJ2-3	-	TRBV7-9	CASSLAVGITDTQYF	TGTGCCAGCAGCTTAGCTGTAGGGATCACAGATACGCAGTATTTT
-	TRBJ1-5	-	TRBV9	CASSAGGSQPQHF	TGTGCCAGCAGCGCGGGGGGTAGCCAGCCCCAGCATTTT
-	TRBJ2-7	-	TRBV5-4	CASSLRGYEQYF	TGTGCCAGCAGCTTGCGGGGCTACGAGCAGTACTTC
-	TRBJ2-7	-	TRBV6-1	CASSVGQAYEQYF	TGTGCCAGCAGTGTGGGGCAGGCGTACGAGCAGTACTTC
-	TRBJ2-7	-	TRBV7-2	CASSPREEVRFEQYF	TGTGCCAGCAGCCCGCGAGAGGAGGTCAGATTCGAGCAGTACTTC
-	TRBJ2-2	-	TRBV7-3	CASSPAGGNTGELFF	TGTGCCAGCAGCCCCGCGGGTGGAAACACCGGGGAGCTGTTTTTT
-	TRBJ2-7	-	TRBV13	CASSLSWGEQYF	TGTGCCAGCAGCTTATCCTGGGGGGAGCAGTACTTC
-	TRBJ1-2	-	TRBV28	CASSQSSQVEGYTF	TGTGCCAGCAGTCAGTCGTCGCAGGTTGAAGGCTACACCTTC
-	TRBJ2-7	-	TRBV6-1	CATQVYEQYF	TGTGCCACCCAAGTTTACGAGCAGTACTTC
-	TRBJ2-6	-	TRBV9	CASSDLRIAGANVLTF	TGTGCCAGCAGCGACCTTCGTATCGCTGGGGCCAACGTCCTGACTTTC
-	TRBJ2-1	-	TRBV5-1	CASSLSTGTSYNEQFF	TGCGCCAGCAGCTTGTCAACCGGGACCTCCTACAATGAGCAGTTCTTC
-	TRBJ2-5	TRBD2	TRBV6-6	CASSTAPGGETQYF	TGTGCCAGCAGTACCGCCCCGGGGGGAGAGACCCAGTACTTC
-	TRBJ2-3	TRBD2	TRBV11-2	CASSLGSGRVVDTQYF	TGTGCCAGCAGCTTAGGGAGCGGGAGGGTCGTAGATACGCAGTATTTT
-	TRBJ1-4	-	TRBV7-2	CASSFRGEKLFF	TGTGCCAGCAGCTTCAGGGGTGAAAAACTGTTTTTT
-	TRBJ1-1	-	TRBV7-9	CASSPQEGKNTEAFF	TGTGCCAGCAGCCCACAAGAGGGGAAGAACACTGAAGCTTTCTTT
-	TRBJ2-1	-	TRBV5-1	CASSTQGGSPFPNEQFF	TGCGCCAGCAGCACCCAAGGGGGGAGCCCATTCCCCAATGAGCAGTTCTTC
-	TRBJ2-5	-	TRBV7-8	CASSLEATAGWTQYF	TGTGCCAGCAGCTTAGAGGCGACGGCAGGATGGACCCAGTACTTC
-	TRBJ2-3	-	TRBV5-4	CASSLGSTDTQYF	TGTGCCAGCAGCTTGGGGTCAACAGATACGCAGTATTTT
-	TRBJ2-7	-	TRBV29-1	CSVELGNHGYEQYF	TGCAGCGTTGAATTGGGGAACCATGGCTACGAGCAGTACTTC
few	TRBJ2-1	TRBD2	TRBV9	CASSVGGLAGGNEQFF	TGTGCCAGCAGCGTAGGTGGGCTAGCGGGAGGGAATGAGCAGTTCTTC
-	TRBJ2-7	TRBD2	TRBV10-3	CAISVGTTYEQYF	TGTGCCATCAGTGTGGGGACTACCTACGAGCAGTACTTC
-	TRBJ2-7	-	TRBV2	CASSAGRLLMVYEQYF	TGTGCCAGCAGTGCGGGAAGGCTTCTCATGGTCTACGAGCAGTACTTC
-	TRBJ2-5	TRBD1	TRBV9	CASSVRGTVSQTQYF	TGTGCCAGCAGCGTAAGGGGGACAGTCTCTCAGACCCAGTACTTC
-	TRBJ2-1	TRBD2	TRBV29-1	CSVEGGGLAPSSYNEQFF	TGCAGCGTTGAAGGGGGGGGACTAGCACCGAGCTCCTACAATGAGCAGTTCTTC
-	TRBJ1-1	-	TRBV28	CASSNIDLKAFF	TGTGCCAGCAGTAACATTGACCTAAAAGCTTTCTTT